This T cell receptor (beta chain) was documented in a study of T-cell reconstitution after alpha-beta-depleted transplantation in children. The V end lost 8 bases, the J end lost 5 bases, and 7 bases lay between the germline ends. CDR1 and CDR2 from the germline V gene are SEHNR and FQNEAQ (reference sequence). CDR3 length: 11 amino acids. Using unique molecular identifiers, the investigators prepared the TCRbeta library. TCRdb passed the PCR reads through MiXCR, listing each CDR3 protein once. The sample contains 300,000 or so distinct CDR3 sequences, about 10% of which appear only once. This clonotype was detected only a few times.

The chain employs TRBV7-9 and TRBJ2-4; D gene uncertain. This specimen consisted of PBMCs from the stem cell graft donor, obtained from the stem cell graft. This TCR was recovered from a human donor who donated a stem cell graft to a child with SCID. The CDR3 protein is CASVVQNIQYF. In DNA, the CDR3 is TGTGCCAGCGTTGTACAAAACATTCAGTACTTC. The full variable domain, with the rest looked up from reference TRBV7-9 and TRBJ2-4, is DTGVSQNPRHKITKRGQNVTFRCDPISEHNRLYWYRQTLGQGPEFLTYFQNEAQLEKSRLLSDRFSAERPKGSFSTLEIQRTEQGDSAMYLCASVVQNIQYFGAGTRLSVL.